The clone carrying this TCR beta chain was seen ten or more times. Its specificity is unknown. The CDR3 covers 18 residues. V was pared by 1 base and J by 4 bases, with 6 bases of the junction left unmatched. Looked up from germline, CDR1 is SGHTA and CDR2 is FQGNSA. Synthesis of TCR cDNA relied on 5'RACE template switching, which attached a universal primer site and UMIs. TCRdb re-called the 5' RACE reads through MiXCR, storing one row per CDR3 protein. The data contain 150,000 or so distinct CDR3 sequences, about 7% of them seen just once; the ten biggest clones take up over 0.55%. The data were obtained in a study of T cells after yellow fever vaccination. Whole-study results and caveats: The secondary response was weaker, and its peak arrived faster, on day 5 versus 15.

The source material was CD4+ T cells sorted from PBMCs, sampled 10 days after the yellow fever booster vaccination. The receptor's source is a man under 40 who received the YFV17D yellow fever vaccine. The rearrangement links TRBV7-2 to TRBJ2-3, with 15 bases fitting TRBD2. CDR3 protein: CASSLGHGLAGGPDTQYF. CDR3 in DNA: TGTGCCAGCAGCTTAGGGCATGGACTAGCGGGAGGGCCAGATACGCAGTATTTT.